This T cell receptor beta chain was obtained from a study of response to subunit inactivated influenza vaccine. Study conclusions and caveats: T cells newly recruited by each seasonal influenza vaccination are few, the authors suggested.

TCRdb redid the calling of the RT-PCR reads with MiXCR, one entry per CDR3 protein. The data show 450,000 to 600,000 distinct CDR3 sequences, about 7.6% seen once. As concerns this clonotype: Its target is unknown.

This sequence was found in a man in his fifties or sixties who received an inactivated influenza vaccine. The sample consisted of PBMCs from blood, taken less than 30 months after vaccination.

CDR3 nucleotides: TGCAGTGCTCGGACAGGTCACAATCAGCCCCAGCATTTT. This codes for CSARTGHNQPQHF. This chain links TRBV20-1 with TRBJ1-5; 7 nucleotides agree with TRBD1. Per germline, CDR1 DFQATT and CDR2 SNEGSKA (reference sequence). Germline trimming cut 5 bases from V and 3 bases from J; bases unmatched to any gene: 4. CDR3 size: 13 residues.